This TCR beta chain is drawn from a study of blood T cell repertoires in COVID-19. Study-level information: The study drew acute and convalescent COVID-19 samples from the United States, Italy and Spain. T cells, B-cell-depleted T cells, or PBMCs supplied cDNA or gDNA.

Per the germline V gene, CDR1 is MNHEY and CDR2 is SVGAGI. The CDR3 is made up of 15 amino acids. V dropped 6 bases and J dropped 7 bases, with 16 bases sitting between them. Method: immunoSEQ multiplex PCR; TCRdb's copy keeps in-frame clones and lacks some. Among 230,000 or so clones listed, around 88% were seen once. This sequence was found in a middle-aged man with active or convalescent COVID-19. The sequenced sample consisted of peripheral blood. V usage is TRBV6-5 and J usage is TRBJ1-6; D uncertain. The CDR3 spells CASRVDGEVNSPLHF. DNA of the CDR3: TGTGCCAGCAGAGTGGACGGGGAGGTCAATTCACCCCTCCACTTT.